This record covers a single T cell receptor (beta chain). What it binds is not known. Germline V gives CDR1 DFQATT, CDR2 SNEGSKA (reference sequence). The CDR3 runs to 16 residues. Trimming took 3 bases from V and 0 from J; bases not matched to a gene: 9. This record belongs to a study of vaccination and CD4 T cells after COVID-19. The sample's time point: late sampling 161 to 241 days after vaccination in three convalescent patients. Treatment of the sample: roughly 10-day PBMC culture with coronavirus spike peptide pools or control peptides (ViraFEST assay). The study sequenced cultured CD4+ T cell DNA using the Oncomine TCR Beta short-read assay. One entry per CDR3 protein results from TCRdb running MiXCR on the PCR reads. The repertoire holds about 22,000 distinct CDR3 sequences, with 46% as singletons.

Specimen: CD4+ T cells from blood, cultured in vitro, collected about 7 months after SARS-CoV-2 vaccination. The chain is built from TRBV20-1 and TRBJ1-2, with TRBD1 matching over 8 bases. The source of this sequence is a human donor who had recovered from COVID-19. The CDR3 DNA is TGCAGTGCTAGTGCCGACAGGGGTCTAGCTAACTATGGCTACACCTTC. Its protein product is CSASADRGLANYGYTF.